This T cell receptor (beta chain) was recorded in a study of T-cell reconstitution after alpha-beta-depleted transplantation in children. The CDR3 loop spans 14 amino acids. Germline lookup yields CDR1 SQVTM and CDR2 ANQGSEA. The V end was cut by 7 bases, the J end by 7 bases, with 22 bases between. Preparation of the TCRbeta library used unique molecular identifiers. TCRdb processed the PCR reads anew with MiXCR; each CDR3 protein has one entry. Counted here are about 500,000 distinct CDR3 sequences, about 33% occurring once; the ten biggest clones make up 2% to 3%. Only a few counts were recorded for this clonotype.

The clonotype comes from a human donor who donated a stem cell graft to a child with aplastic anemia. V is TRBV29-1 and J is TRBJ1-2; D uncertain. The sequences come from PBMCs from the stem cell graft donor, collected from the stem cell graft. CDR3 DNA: TGCAGCGCTAGTATTGGGCTCCTCGGCCGTGGCTACACCTTC. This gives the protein CSASIGLLGRGYTF.